This T cell receptor (beta chain) was found in a study of T cell responses to AZD1222 COVID-19 vaccine. On the study more broadly: Second doses at about 4 or about 12 weeks were pooled. Study observations and caveats: White British ancestry dominated among donors, who included more females, and clonal diversity was possibly underestimated. Vaccine-associated CD4 TCRs spanned spike, dominant at 160-218 and 743-854. Unmutated variant regions are reportedly targeted by nearly half of spike-specific TCRs.

TCRdb's table, derived via immunoSEQ multiplex PCR, lists solely in-frame clones and lacks some. The sample has approximately 100,000 clones, 70% to 90% seen once. On this clone itself: Its antigen is currently unknown.

The sequence was collected from an adult in good health. Sequenced here: peripheral blood, sampled on day 0 of AZD1222 vaccination.

The CDR3 here is CASSGRDRGVANEKLFF. In DNA form, the CDR3 reads TGTGCCAGCAGCGGACGGGACAGGGGGGTCGCTAATGAAAAACTGTTTTTT. This rearrangement joins TRBV21-1 to TRBJ1-4; the table names TRBD1, a call not compared with the DNA. TRBV21-1 is an annotated pseudogene. The CDR3 is made up of 17 amino acids.